This TCR beta chain was documented in a study of molecular identifiers for immune sequencing clone quantification. MiXCR, run by TCRdb on the PCR reads, gives a single entry per CDR3 protein. The sample includes a few hundred thousand distinct CDR3 sequences, 24% of them seen just once. As concerns this clonotype: A much larger clonotype is one base distant, so this may be a read error.

Looked up from germline, CDR1 is SNHLY and CDR2 is FYNNEI. V lost 10 bases, J lost 0 bases, and 19 bases stayed unmatched. This CDR3 has 20 residues. The sequence derives from a human donor in good health. Some libraries in this study had Jurkat cell RNA spiked in. The specimen was naive CD8+ T cells from blood, with Jurkat cell RNA spiked in. Subset denoted: FACS-sorted CD8+CD4-CCR7+CD45RA+ naive T cells. This chain joins TRBV2 and TRBJ2-4, with 12 bases fitting TRBD2. The CDR3 reads CATRSSLTSGGLIAKNIQYF. CDR3 DNA sequence: TGTGCCACCCGCTCATCCCTGACTAGCGGGGGCCTTATAGCCAAAAACATTCAGTACTTC.